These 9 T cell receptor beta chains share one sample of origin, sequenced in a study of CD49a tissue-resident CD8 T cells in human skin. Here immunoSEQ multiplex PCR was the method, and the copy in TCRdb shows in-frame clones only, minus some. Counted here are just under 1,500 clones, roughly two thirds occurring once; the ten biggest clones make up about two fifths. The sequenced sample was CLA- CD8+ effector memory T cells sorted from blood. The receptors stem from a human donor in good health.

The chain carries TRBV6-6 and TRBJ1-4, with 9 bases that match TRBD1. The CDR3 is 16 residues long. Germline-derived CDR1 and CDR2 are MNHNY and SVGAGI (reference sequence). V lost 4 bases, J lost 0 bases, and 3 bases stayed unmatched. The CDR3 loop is CASSSRDRATNEKLFF. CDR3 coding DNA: TGTGCCAGCAGTTCCCGGGACAGGGCAACTAATGAAAAACTGTTTTTT.

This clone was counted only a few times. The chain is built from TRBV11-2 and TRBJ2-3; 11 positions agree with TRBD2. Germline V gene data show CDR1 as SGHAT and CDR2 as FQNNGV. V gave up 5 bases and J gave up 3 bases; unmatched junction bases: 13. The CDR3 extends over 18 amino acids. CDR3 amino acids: CASSGRGGLAGGTDTQYF. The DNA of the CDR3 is TGTGCCAGCAGCGGTAGAGGGGGGTTAGCGGGGGGGACAGATACGCAGTATTTT.

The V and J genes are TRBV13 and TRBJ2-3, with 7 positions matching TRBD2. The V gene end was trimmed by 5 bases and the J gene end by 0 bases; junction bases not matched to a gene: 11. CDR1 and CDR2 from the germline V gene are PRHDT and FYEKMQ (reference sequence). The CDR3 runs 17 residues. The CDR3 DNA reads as TGTGCCAGCAGCCCTGGGACTATGGGGGGAAGCACAGATACGCAGTATTTT. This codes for CASSPGTMGGSTDTQYF.

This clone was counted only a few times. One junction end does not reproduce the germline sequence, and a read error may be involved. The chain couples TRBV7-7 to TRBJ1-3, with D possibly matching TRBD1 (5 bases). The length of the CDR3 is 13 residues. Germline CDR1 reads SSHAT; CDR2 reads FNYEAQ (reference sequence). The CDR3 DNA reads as TGTGCTAGCAGCGACAGCCCTGGAAACACCATATATTTT. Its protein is CASSDSPGNTIYF.

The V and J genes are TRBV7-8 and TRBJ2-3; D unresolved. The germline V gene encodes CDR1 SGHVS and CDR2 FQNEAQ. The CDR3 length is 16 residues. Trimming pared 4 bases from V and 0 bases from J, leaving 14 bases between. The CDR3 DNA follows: TGTGCCAGCAGCTCCTTGGTACTAACTAGCACAGATACGCAGTATTTT. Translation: CASSSLVLTSTDTQYF. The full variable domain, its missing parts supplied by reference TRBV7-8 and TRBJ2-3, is GAGVSQSPRYKVAKRGQDVALRCDPISGHVSLFWYQQALGQGPEFLTYFQNEAQLDKSGLPSDRFFAERPEGSVSTLKIQRTQQEDSAVYLCASSSLVLTSTDTQYFGPGTRLTVL.

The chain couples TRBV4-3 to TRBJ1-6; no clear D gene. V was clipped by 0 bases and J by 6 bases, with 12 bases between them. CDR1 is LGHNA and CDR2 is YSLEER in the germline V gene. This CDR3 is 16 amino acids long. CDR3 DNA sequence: TGCGCCAGCAGCCAAGATAGGAGCCTGTTTAATTCACCCCTCCACTTT. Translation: CASSQDRSLFNSPLHF.

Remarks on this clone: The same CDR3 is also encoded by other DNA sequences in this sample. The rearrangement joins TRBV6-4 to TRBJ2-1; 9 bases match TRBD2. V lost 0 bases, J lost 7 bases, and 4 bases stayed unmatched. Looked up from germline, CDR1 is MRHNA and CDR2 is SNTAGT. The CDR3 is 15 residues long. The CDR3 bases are TGTGCCAGCAGTGACTCAGGCGGGGGGGCAAATGAGCAGTTCTTC. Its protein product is CASSDSGGGANEQFF.

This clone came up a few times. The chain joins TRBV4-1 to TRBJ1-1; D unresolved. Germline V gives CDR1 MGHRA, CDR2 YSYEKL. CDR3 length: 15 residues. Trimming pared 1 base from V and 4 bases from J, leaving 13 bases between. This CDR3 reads CASSQANPPVTEAFF. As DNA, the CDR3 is TGCGCCAGCAGCCAAGCTAATCCGCCGGTCACTGAAGCTTTCTTT.

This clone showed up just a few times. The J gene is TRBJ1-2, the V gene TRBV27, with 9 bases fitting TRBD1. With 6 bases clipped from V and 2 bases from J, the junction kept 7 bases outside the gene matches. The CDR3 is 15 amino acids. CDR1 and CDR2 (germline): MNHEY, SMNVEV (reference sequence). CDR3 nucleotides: TGTGCCAGCAGATCCGGGACAGGGAACAACTATGGCTACACCTTC. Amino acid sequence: CASRSGTGNNYGYTF.